This TCR beta chain appears in the sequencing data of a study of spatial heterogeneity in lung cancer. About the research overall: A consistent excess of beta-chain over alpha-chain sequences was detected. There were, on average, more than eight raw-read appearances for each unique TCR and UMI combination. Study-wide findings and caveats: Tumoral mutation counts were tracked by counts of expanded intratumoral alpha and beta TCRs.

Germline V gene sequence: CDR1 SNHLY, CDR2 FYNNEI. V shed 8 bases and J shed 4 bases, with 10 bases lying between them. CDR3 size: 12 residues. To note about this clonotype: Its antigen is currently unknown. This beta chain slipped into a library made for alpha chains as a stray read, so its size is not meaningful.

The presence of a unique molecular identifier marked each TCR cDNA molecule. TCRdb re-called the 5' RACE reads with MiXCR, one entry per CDR3 protein. The sample yields approximately 150 distinct CDR3 sequences, 25% to 30% seen once. Specified time point: sample taken at primary tumor resection. The authors sequenced whole RNA from tumor, nontumor lung or frozen PBMC without sorting. This TCR came from a female donor with early-stage non-small cell lung cancer. The chain carries TRBV2 and TRBJ2-3; D is possibly TRBD2 (5 bases). Sample: lung tumor tissue, taken at surgery. This CDR3 is CASRGYSDTQYF. For the CDR3, the DNA is TGTGCCAGCCGGGGATACTCAGATACGCAGTATTTT.